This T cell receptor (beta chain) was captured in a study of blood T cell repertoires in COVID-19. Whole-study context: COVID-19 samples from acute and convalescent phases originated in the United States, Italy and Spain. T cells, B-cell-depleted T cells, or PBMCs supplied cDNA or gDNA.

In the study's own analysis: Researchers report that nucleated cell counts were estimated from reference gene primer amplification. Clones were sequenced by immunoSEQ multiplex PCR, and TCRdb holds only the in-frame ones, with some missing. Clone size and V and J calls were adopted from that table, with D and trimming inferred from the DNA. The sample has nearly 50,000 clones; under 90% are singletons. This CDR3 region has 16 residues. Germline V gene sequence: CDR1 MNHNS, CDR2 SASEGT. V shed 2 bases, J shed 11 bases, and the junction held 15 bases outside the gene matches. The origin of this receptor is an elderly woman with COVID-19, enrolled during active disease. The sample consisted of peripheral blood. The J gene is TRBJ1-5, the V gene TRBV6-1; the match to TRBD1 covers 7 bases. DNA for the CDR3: TGTGCCAGCAGTGAATACCGGGACAGCGGACTGGGGGCCCAGCATTTT. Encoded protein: CASSEYRDSGLGAQHF.